This TCR beta chain was sequenced in a study of control samples from healthy donors and cancer patients. Method: immunoSEQ multiplex PCR; TCRdb's copy keeps in-frame clones and lacks some. The table lists over 85,000 clones, around 90% of them singletons. The CDR3 has 14 residues. Germline-derived CDR1 and CDR2 are LGHDT and YNNKEL (reference sequence). The V end lost 0 bases, the J end lost 5 bases, and 11 bases lay between the germline ends. The clonotype originates from a woman aged 18-29 years in good health. This chain joins TRBV3-1 (or the pseudogene TRBV3-2) and TRBJ2-7, with unresolved D. Sequenced input: blood. CDR3 residues: CASSQDRASNEQYF. In DNA, the CDR3 is TGTGCCAGCAGCCAAGATCGGGCGAGCAACGAGCAGTACTTC.